This T cell receptor (beta chain) is from a study of CD4 T cells in relation to SARS-CoV-2 and coronaviruses. Overall study: Shared crossreactive spike epitopes were mapped to their HLA restriction.

Measured with immunoSEQ multiplex PCR; TCRdb has only the in-frame clones, and not every one. Among 50,000 to 70,000 clones listed, approximately 87% were seen once. As regards this clone: Its specificity is unknown.

Findings and limits, study-wide: Compared with monoreactive clones, crossreactive clones showed significantly weaker SARS-CoV-2 expansion. Around 60% of donors had memory CD4+ clonotypes crossrecognizing SARS-CoV-2 and common cold coronavirus spike.

CDR1 SGDLS and CDR2 YYNGEE come from the germline V gene. V was shortened by 0 bases and J by 2 bases, with 9 bases between the two germline ends. The CDR3 totals 15 residues. Unexposed donor CD4+ T cells date from about 2010-2018, before the COVID-19 pandemic. Naive and memory CD4+ T cells came from enriched cryopreserved PBMCs. The sequenced sample consisted of memory CD4+ T cells from PBMCs. The chain joins TRBV9 to TRBJ2-4, with D unresolved. This TCR was sampled from a human donor in good health. CDR3 sequence: CASSVDVYPKNIQYF. The DNA for the CDR3 is TGTGCCAGCAGCGTAGATGTCTACCCCAAAAACATTCAGTACTTC.